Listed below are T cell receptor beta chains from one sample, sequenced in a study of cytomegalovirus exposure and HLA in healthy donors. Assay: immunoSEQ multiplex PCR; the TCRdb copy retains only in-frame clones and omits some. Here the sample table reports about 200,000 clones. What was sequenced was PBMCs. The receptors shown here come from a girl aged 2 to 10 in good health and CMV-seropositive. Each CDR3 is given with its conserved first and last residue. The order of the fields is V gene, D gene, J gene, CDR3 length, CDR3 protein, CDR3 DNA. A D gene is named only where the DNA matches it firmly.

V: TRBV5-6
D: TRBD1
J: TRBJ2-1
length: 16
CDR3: CASSRLGQGDYNEQFF
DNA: TGTGCCAGCAGCCGCCTGGGACAGGGAGACTACAATGAGCAGTTCTTC

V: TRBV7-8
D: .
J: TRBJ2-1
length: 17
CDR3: CASSHQAGSLSVDEQFF
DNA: TGTGCCAGCAGCCACCAAGCCGGGAGCCTTTCGGTCGATGAGCAGTTCTTC

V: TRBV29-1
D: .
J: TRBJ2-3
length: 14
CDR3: CSVGLGRFKDTQYF
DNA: TGCAGCGTTGGGTTAGGGAGATTCAAAGATACGCAGTATTTT

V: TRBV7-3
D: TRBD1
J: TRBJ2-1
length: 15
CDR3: CASSRDRGSYNEQFF
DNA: TGTGCCAGCAGCCGCGACAGGGGCTCCTACAATGAGCAGTTCTTC

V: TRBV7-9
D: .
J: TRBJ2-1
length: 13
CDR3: CASSPSGNSDRFF
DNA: TGTGCCAGCAGCCCGAGTGGGAATAGCGATCGGTTCTTC

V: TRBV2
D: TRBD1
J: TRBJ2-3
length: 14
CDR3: CASIPADRTDTQYF
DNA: TGTGCCAGCATCCCAGCGGACAGGACAGATACGCAGTATTTT

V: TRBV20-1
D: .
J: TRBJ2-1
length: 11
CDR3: CSARDLGEQFF
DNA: TGCAGTGCTAGAGATCTCGGTGAGCAGTTCTTC

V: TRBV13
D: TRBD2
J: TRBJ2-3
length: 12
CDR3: CASSSSGQKQYF
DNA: TGTGCCAGCAGCTCTAGCGGCCAGAAGCAGTATTTT

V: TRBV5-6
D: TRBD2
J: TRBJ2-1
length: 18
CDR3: CASSTGTSGRAPYNEQFF
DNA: TGTGCCAGCAGCACCGGGACTAGCGGGAGGGCCCCCTACAATGAGCAGTTCTTC

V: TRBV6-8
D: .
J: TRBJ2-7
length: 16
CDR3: CASSYRPSGATYEQYF
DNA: TGTGCCAGCAGTTACAGGCCGAGCGGAGCTACCTACGAGCAGTACTTC

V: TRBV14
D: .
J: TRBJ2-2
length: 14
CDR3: CASSQGGRTGELFF
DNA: TGTGCCAGCAGCCAGGGGGGAAGGACCGGGGAGCTGTTTTTT

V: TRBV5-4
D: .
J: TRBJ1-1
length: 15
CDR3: CASSLATVGNTEAFF
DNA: TGTGCCAGCAGCTTGGCAACAGTAGGGAACACTGAAGCTTTCTTT

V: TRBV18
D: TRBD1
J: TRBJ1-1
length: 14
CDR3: CASSPTGGNTEAFF
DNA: TGTGCCAGCTCACCTACAGGGGGGAACACTGAAGCTTTCTTT

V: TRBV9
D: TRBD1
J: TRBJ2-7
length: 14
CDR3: CASSARQGPSEQYF
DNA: TGTGCCAGCAGCGCCCGACAGGGTCCCAGCGAGCAGTACTTC

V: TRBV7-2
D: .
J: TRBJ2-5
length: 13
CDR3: CASSLGAWETQYF
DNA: TGTGCCAGCAGCTTAGGGGCCTGGGAGACCCAGTACTTC

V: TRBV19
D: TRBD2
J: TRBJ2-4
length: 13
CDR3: CASRGLAGNIQYF
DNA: TGTGCCAGTAGGGGACTAGCGGGAAACATTCAGTACTTC

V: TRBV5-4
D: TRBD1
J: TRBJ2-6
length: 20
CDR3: CASSNLQGAGALSGANVLTF
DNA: TGTGCCAGCAGCAACCTACAGGGGGCGGGTGCCCTCTCTGGGGCCAACGTCCTGACTTTC

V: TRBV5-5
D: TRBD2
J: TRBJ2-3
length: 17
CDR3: CASSSPGSGRDTDTQYF
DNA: TGTGCCAGCAGCTCCCCTGGGAGCGGGAGGGACACAGATACGCAGTATTTT

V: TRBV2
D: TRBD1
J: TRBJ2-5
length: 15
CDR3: CASSVRDRGVETQYF
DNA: TGTGCCAGCAGTGTCCGGGACAGGGGTGTGGAGACCCAGTACTTC

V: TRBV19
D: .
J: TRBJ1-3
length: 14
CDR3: CASSINGPGNTIYF
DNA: TGTGCCAGTAGTATTAACGGTCCCGGAAACACCATATATTTT

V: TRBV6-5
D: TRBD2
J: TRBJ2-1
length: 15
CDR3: CASSLGLAVVNEQFF
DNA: TGTGCCAGCAGCCTCGGGCTAGCGGTTGTCAATGAGCAGTTCTTC

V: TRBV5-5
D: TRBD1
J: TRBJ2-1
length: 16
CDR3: CASSPSTGQGFYEQFF
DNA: TGTGCCAGCAGCCCCAGCACGGGACAGGGGTTTTATGAGCAGTTCTTC

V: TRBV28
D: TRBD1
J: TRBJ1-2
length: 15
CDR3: CASSLDRDVNYGYTF
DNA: TGTGCCAGCAGTTTGGACAGGGACGTTAACTATGGCTACACCTTC

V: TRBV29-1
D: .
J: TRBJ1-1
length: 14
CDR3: CSVGVPGGATEAFF
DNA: TGCAGCGTTGGGGTTCCTGGGGGGGCCACTGAAGCTTTCTTT

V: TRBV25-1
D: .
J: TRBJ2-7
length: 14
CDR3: CASSAWPRSYEQYF
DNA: TGTGCCAGCAGTGCCTGGCCTAGGTCCTACGAGCAGTACTTC

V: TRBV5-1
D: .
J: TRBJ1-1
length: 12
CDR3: CASNEGMAEAFF
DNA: TGCGCCAGCAATGAGGGTATGGCTGAAGCTTTCTTT

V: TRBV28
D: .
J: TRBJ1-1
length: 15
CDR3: CASSLFRARNTEAFF
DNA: TGTGCCAGCAGTTTATTCAGGGCCCGGAACACTGAAGCTTTCTTT

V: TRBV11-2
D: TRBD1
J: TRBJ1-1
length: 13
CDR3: CASSLDRGPEAFF
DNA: TGTGCCAGCAGCTTAGATAGGGGGCCTGAAGCTTTCTTT

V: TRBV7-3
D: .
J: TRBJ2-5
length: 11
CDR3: CASSWRETQYF
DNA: TGTGCCAGCAGCTGGAGGGAGACCCAGTACTTC

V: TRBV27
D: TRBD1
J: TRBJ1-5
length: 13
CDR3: CASSTGVDQPQHF
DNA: TGTGCCAGCAGTACAGGGGTGGATCAGCCCCAGCATTTT

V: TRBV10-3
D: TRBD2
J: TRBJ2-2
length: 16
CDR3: CAISEPSGISTGELFF
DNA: TGTGCCATCAGTGAGCCCAGCGGGATAAGCACCGGGGAGCTGTTTTTT

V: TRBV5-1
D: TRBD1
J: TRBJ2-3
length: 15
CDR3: CASSLYRGFTDTQYF
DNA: TGCGCCAGCAGCTTATACAGGGGTTTCACAGATACGCAGTATTTT

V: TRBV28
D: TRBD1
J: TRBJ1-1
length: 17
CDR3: CASSPYAGQGDNTEALF
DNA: TGTGCCAGCAGCCCATACGCGGGACAGGGGGACAACACTGAAGCTCTCTTT

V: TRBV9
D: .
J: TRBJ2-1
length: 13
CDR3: CASSIRQDNEQFF
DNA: TGTGCCAGCAGCATCAGACAGGACAATGAGCAGTTCTTC

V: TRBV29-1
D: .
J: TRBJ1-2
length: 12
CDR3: CSVGDGLYGYTF
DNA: TGCAGCGTTGGAGACGGACTCTATGGCTACACCTTC

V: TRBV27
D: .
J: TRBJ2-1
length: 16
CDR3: CASSLIVGLYYNEQFF
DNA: TGTGCCAGCAGTTTAATAGTGGGACTCTACTACAATGAGCAGTTCTTC

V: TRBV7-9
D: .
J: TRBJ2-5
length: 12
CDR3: CASSPQGETQYF
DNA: TGTGCCAGCAGTCCTCAGGGAGAGACCCAGTACTTC

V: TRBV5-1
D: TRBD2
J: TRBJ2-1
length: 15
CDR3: CASSLVSGGSYEQFF
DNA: TGCGCCAGCAGCTTGGTGAGTGGCGGGAGTTATGAGCAGTTCTTC

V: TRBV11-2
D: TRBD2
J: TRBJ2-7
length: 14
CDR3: CASRLAGGSYEQYF
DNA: TGTGCCAGCAGACTGGCGGGGGGTTCCTACGAGCAGTACTTC

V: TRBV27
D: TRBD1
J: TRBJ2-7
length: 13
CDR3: CASRRAGGNEQYF
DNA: TGTGCCAGCAGGCGGGCAGGGGGCAACGAGCAGTACTTC

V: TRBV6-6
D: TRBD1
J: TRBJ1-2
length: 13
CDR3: CASSPGQGSGYTF
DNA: TGTGCCAGCAGTCCTGGACAGGGAAGCGGCTACACCTTC

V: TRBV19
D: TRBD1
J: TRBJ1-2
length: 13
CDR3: CASSPGTGHGYTF
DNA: TGTGCCAGTAGCCCCGGGACAGGCCATGGCTACACCTTC

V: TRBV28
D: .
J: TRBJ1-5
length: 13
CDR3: CASSLNNDQPQHF
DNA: TGTGCCAGCAGTTTAAACAACGATCAGCCCCAGCATTTT

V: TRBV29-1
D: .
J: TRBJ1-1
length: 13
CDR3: CSVQEVVDTEAFF
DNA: TGCAGCGTTCAAGAGGTTGTAGACACTGAAGCTTTCTTT

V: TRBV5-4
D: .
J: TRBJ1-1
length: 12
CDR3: CASSPLNTEAFF
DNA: TGTGCCAGCAGCCCTTTGAACACTGAAGCTTTCTTT

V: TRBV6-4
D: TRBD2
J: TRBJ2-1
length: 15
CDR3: CASSDQGLAGNEQFF
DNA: TGTGCCAGCAGTGACCAGGGACTAGCTGGCAATGAGCAGTTCTTC

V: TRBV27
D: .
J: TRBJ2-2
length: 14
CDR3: CASGYKRESGELFF
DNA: TGTGCCAGCGGTTACAAGCGAGAGTCCGGGGAGCTGTTTTTT

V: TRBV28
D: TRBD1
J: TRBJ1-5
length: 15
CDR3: CASSLYRGGSQPQHF
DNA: TGTGCCAGCAGTTTATACAGGGGAGGTTCTCAGCCCCAGCATTTT

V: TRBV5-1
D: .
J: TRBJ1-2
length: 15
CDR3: CASSFERTPNYGYTF
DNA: TGCGCCAGCAGCTTCGAACGGACACCTAACTATGGCTACACCTTC

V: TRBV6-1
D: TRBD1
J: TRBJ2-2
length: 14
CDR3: CASIWDRITGELFF
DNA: TGTGCCAGCATCTGGGACAGGATCACCGGGGAGCTGTTTTTT

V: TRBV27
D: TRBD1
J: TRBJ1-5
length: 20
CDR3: CASSLSYRDRGRGESMAQHF
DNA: TGTGCCAGCAGTTTATCCTACCGGGACAGGGGGCGAGGGGAATCAATGGCCCAGCATTTT

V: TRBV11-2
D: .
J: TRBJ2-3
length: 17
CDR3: CASSFRPVYREADTQYF
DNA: TGTGCCAGCAGCTTTCGTCCCGTTTATCGTGAGGCAGATACGCAGTATTTT

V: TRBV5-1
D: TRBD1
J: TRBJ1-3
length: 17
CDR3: CASSLVAGQGTGNTIYF
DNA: TGCGCCAGCAGCTTGGTTGCCGGACAGGGGACTGGAAACACCATATATTTT